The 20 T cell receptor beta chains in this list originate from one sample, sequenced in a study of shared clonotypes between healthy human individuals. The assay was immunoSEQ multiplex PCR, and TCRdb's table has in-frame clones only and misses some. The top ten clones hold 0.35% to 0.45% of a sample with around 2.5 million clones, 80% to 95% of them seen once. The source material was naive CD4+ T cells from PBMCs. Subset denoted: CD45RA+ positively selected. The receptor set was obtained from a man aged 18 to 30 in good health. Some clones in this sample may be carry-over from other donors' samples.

CDR3 in DNA: TGTGCCAGCAGCCGGGGGCCAGCGGAGATTACCGGGGAGCTGTTTTTT. Translating it yields CASSRGPAEITGELFF. This rearrangement joins TRBV7-2 to TRBJ2-2; D tentatively fits TRBD1 or TRBD2 (6 bases each). The CDR3 is made up of 16 amino acids. Germline CDR1 and CDR2: SGHTA and FQGNSA. V was cut by 5 bases and J by 5 bases, with 18 bases left in between.

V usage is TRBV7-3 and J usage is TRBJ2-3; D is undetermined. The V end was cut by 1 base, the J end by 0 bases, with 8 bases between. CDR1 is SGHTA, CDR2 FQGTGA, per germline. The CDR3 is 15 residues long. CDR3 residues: CASSLKISSTDTQYF. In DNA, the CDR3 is TGTGCCAGCAGCTTAAAGATCTCTAGCACAGATACGCAGTATTTT.

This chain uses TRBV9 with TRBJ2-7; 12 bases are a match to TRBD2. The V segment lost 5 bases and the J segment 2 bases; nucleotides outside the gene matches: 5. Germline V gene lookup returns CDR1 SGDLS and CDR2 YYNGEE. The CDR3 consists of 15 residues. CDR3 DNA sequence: TGTGCCAGCAGGCCGGGACTAGCGGGTCCCTACGAGCAGTACTTC. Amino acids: CASRPGLAGPYEQYF.

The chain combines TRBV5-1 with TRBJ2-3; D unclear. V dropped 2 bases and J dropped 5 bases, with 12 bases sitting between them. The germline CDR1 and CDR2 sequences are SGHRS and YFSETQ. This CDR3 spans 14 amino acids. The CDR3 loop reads CASSFSLVGDTQYF. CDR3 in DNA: TGCGCCAGCAGCTTCAGTCTAGTCGGAGATACGCAGTATTTT.

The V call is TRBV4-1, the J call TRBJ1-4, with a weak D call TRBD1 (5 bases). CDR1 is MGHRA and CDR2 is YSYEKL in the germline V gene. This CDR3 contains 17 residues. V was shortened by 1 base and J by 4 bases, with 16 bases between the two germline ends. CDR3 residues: CASSQGGVGVGNEKLFF. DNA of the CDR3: TGCGCCAGCAGCCAAGGGGGGGTCGGGGTCGGTAATGAAAAACTGTTTTTT.

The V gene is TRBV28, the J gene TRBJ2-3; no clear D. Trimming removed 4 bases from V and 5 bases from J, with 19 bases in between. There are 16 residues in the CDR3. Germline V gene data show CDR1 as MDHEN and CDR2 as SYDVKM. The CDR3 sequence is CASSSFRARGGDTQYF. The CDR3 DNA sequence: TGTGCCAGCAGTTCCTTCCGGGCCCGAGGCGGAGATACGCAGTATTTT.

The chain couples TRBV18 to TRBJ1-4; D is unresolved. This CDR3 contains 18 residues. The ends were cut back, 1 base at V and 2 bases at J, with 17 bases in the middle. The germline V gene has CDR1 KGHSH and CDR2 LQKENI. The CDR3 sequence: CASSPRSMSGSTNEKLFF. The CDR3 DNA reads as TGTGCCAGCTCACCACGGTCGATGTCGGGGTCCACTAATGAAAAACTGTTTTTT.

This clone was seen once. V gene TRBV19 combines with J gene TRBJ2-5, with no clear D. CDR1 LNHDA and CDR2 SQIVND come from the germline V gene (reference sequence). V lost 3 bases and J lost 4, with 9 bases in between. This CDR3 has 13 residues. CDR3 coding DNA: TGTGCCAGTAGTATGAGTCGGTCAGAGACCCAGTACTTC. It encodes CASSMSRSETQYF.

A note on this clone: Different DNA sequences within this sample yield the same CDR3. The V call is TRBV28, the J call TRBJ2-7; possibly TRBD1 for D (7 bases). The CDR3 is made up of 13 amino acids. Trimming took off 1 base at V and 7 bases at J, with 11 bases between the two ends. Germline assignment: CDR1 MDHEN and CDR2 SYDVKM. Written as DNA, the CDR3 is TGTGCCAGCAGTTTATACAGGGGAGGAGAGCAGTACTTC. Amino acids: CASSLYRGGEQYF.

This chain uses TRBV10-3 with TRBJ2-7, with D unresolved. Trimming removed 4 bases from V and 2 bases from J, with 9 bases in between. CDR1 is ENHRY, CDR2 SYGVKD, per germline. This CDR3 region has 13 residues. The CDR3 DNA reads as TGTGCCATCAGTGTCAGTGGGGCCTACGAGCAGTACTTC. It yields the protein CAISVSGAYEQYF.

The DNA for the CDR3 is TGTGCCAGTAGAGCGGGAAGGTTCACAGATACGCAGTATTTT. Its translation is CASRAGRFTDTQYF. The V call is TRBV19, the J call TRBJ2-3; 7 bases fit TRBD2. This CDR3 spans 14 amino acids. In germline, CDR1 is LNHDA, CDR2 SQIVND (reference sequence). V shed 6 bases and J 2 bases; nucleotides not matched to a gene: 5.

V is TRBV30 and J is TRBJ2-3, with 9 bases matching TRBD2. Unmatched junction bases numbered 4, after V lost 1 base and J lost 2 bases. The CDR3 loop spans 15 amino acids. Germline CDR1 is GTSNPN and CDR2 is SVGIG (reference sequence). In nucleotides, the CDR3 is TGTGCCTGGAGTGGGCTAGCGGGACTCACAGATACGCAGTATTTT. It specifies CAWSGLAGLTDTQYF.

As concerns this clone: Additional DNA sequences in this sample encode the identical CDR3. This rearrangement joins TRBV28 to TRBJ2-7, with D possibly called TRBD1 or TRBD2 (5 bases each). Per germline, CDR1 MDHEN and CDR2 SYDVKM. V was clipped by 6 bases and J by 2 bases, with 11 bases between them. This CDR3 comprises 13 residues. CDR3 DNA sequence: TGTGCCAGCAGAGGGGCGGGCCCCTACGAGCAGTACTTC. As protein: CASRGAGPYEQYF.

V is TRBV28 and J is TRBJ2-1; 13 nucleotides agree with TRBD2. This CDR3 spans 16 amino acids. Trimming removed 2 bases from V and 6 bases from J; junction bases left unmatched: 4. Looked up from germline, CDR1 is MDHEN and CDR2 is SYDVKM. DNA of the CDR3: TGTGCCAGCAGTTTAGGACTAGCGGGAGTGGGCAATGAGCAGTTCTTC. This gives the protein CASSLGLAGVGNEQFF. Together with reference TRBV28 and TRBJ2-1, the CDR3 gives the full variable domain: DVKVTQSSRYLVKRTGEKVFLECVQDMDHENMFWYRQDPGLGLRLIYFSYDVKMKEKGDIPEGYSVSREKKERFSLILESASTNQTSMYLCASSLGLAGVGNEQFFGPGTRLTVL.

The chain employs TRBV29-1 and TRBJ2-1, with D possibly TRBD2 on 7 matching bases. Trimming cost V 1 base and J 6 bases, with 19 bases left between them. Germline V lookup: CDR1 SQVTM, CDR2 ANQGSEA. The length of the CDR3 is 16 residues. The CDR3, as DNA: TGCAGCGTTGAAGTAAAAGGGGGGGCTCACCGCAATGAGCAGTTCTTC. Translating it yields CSVEVKGGAHRNEQFF.

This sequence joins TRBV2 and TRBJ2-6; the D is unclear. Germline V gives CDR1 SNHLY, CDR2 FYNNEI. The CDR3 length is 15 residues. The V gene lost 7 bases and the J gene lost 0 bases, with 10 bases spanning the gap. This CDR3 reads CASKAESSGANVLTF. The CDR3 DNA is TGTGCCAGCAAGGCTGAGAGCTCTGGGGCCAACGTCCTGACTTTC.

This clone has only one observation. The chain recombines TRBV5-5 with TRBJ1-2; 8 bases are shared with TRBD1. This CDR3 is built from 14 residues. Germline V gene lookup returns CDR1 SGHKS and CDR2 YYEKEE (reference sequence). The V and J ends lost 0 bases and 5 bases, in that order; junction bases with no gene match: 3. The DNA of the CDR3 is TGTGCCAGCAGCTTGGACAGGGGGGGATATGGCTACACCTTC. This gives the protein CASSLDRGGYGYTF.

CDR3 bases: TGTGCCAGCAGTGCCCAGCCGAGTATTGTCAATGAGCAGTTCTTC. It is translated as CASSAQPSIVNEQFF. V is TRBV2 and J is TRBJ2-1, with D hard to call. Per germline, CDR1 SNHLY and CDR2 FYNNEI. V was cut by 4 bases and J by 6 bases, with 16 bases left in between. The CDR3 loop spans 15 amino acids.

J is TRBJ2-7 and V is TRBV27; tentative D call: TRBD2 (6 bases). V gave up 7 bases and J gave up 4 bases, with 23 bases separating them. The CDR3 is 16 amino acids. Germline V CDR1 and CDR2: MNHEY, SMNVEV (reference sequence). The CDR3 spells CASNRRGPGRQYEQYF. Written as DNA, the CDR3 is TGTGCCAGCAATCGGCGGGGACCGGGACGGCAATACGAGCAGTACTTC.

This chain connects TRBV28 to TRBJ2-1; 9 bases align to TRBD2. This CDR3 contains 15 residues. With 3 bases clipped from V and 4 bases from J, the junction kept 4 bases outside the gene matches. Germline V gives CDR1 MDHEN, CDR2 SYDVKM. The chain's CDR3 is CASSLGSGRYNEQFF. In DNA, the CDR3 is TGTGCCAGCAGTTTGGGTAGCGGGAGATACAATGAGCAGTTCTTC.